The rows below give T cell receptor beta chains drawn from one sample of a study of control samples from healthy donors and cancer patients. Generated by immunoSEQ multiplex PCR, the TCRdb table keeps only in-frame clones and is missing some. The sample lists 120,000 or so clones, around 87% occurring once. The sequenced sample consisted of blood. The receptors shown here come from a man aged 60-69 years in good health. CDR3s include the opening cysteine and the closing phenylalanine or tryptophan. The order of the fields is D gene, clone size, V gene, J gene, CDR3 protein, CDR3 DNA. A D gene is named only where the DNA matches it firmly. Only part of the rows carry a size: once, few, many, or a class if the clone is expanded.

.	.	TRBV5-1	TRBJ2-4	CASSFDGTTNIQYF	TGCGCCAGCAGCTTCGATGGGACGACTAACATTCAGTACTTC
.	few	TRBV7-8	TRBJ2-7	CASSLVPSSEQYF	TGTGCCAGCAGCTTAGTCCCCTCGAGTGAGCAGTACTTC
.	.	TRBV28	TRBJ1-4	CASSFLRANEKLFF	TGTGCCAGCAGTTTCCTGCGAGCTAATGAAAAACTGTTTTTT
.	few	TRBV7-9	TRBJ1-1	CASSLDGEEAFF	TGTGCCAGCAGCTTAGACGGGGAGGAAGCTTTCTTT
TRBD1	.	TRBV10-3	TRBJ2-7	CATNRGADEQYF	TGTGCCACTAACAGGGGGGCTGACGAGCAGTACTTC
TRBD1	.	TRBV7-8	TRBJ2-5	CASSFGTGGPGETQYF	TGTGCCAGCAGCTTTGGGACAGGGGGCCCGGGGGAGACCCAGTACTTC
TRBD2	.	TRBV9	TRBJ2-5	CASSVGTSGGGQETQYF	TGTGCCAGCAGCGTAGGTACTAGCGGGGGAGGGCAAGAGACCCAGTACTTC
.	.	TRBV5-1	TRBJ1-1	CASSSDGLNTEAFF	TGCGCCAGCAGCTCGGACGGTTTGAACACTGAAGCTTTCTTT
.	.	TRBV30	TRBJ1-4	CAWSVMGSGGLFF	TGTGCCTGGAGTGTAATGGGATCTGGAGGACTGTTTTTT
TRBD1	.	TRBV30	TRBJ2-5	CAWSTPGTGSRETQYF	TGTGCCTGGAGTACACCCGGGACAGGGTCCCGGGAGACCCAGTACTTC
.	.	TRBV21-1	TRBJ1-2	CASSTQPQKSTGYGYTF	TGTGCCAGCAGCACTCAACCCCAAAAATCAACGGGCTATGGCTACACCTTC
.	.	TRBV28	TRBJ1-4	CASRSPSTTNEKLFF	TGTGCCAGCAGATCACCTTCGACAACTAATGAAAAACTGTTTTTT
.	.	TRBV5-4	TRBJ1-6	CASSLVGSGSPLHF	TGTGCCAGCAGCTTGGTAGGGAGTGGTTCACCCCTCCACTTT
.	.	TRBV5-1	TRBJ1-6	CASGENNSPLHF	TGCGCCAGCGGAGAAAATAATTCACCCCTCCACTTT
.	.	TRBV3-1/TRBV3-2	TRBJ1-1	CASSHPPPRGEAFF	TGTGCCAGCAGCCATCCTCCGCCTCGGGGTGAAGCTTTCTTT
.	.	TRBV19	TRBJ1-1	CASSISGRGTEAFF	TGTGCCAGTAGTATCTCCGGGAGGGGCACTGAAGCTTTCTTT
TRBD1	.	TRBV24-1	TRBJ1-2	CATSEQGASALGTYGYTF	TGTGCCACCAGTGAACAGGGGGCGTCGGCCTTGGGGACCTATGGCTACACCTTC
TRBD2	.	TRBV3-1/TRBV3-2	TRBJ2-3	CASSQGAGVPTDTQYF	TGTGCCAGCAGCCAAGGGGCGGGGGTCCCCACAGATACGCAGTATTTT
TRBD1	.	TRBV10-3	TRBJ1-6	CAISVGQGIGPLHF	TGTGCCATCAGTGTGGGACAGGGGATAGGGCCCCTCCACTTT
TRBD2	.	TRBV9	TRBJ2-2	CASSLGLAGGQATGELFF	TGTGCCAGCAGCTTGGGACTAGCGGGGGGTCAGGCCACCGGGGAGCTGTTTTTT
.	.	TRBV6-1	TRBJ2-4	CASSEARVAKNIQYF	TGTGCCAGCAGTGAAGCTCGAGTAGCCAAAAACATTCAGTACTTC
.	.	TRBV5-4	TRBJ2-6	CASRLDSGANVLTF	TGTGCCAGCAGGCTAGACTCTGGGGCCAACGTCCTGACTTTC
.	.	TRBV7-8	TRBJ2-7	CASSPYDSPSSYEQYF	TGTGCCAGCAGCCCCTATGACAGCCCGAGCTCCTACGAGCAGTACTTC
.	.	TRBV19	TRBJ1-6	CASSISNVLGQSPLHF	TGTGCCAGTAGTATTTCGAACGTTTTGGGCCAATCACCCCTCCACTTT
TRBD1	.	TRBV7-3	TRBJ1-2	CASSLGQGEGYTF	TGTGCCAGCAGCTTGGGACAGGGGGAAGGCTACACCTTC
.	.	TRBV28	TRBJ2-7	CASSSEPLPYEQYF	TGTGCCAGCAGTTCAGAACCCCTACCCTACGAGCAGTACTTC
TRBD2	.	TRBV28	TRBJ2-1	CASRTSGQREQFF	TGTGCCAGCAGGACTAGCGGTCAACGGGAGCAGTTCTTC
.	.	TRBV6-5	TRBJ1-6	CASRLTTYNSPLHF	TGTGCCAGCCGACTAACGACCTATAATTCACCCCTCCACTTT
.	.	TRBV3-1/TRBV3-2	TRBJ2-3	CASSQVLETDTQYF	TGTGCCAGCAGCCAGGTTTTGGAGACCGATACGCAGTATTTT
.	.	TRBV7-2	TRBJ2-3	CASSPSGTDTQYF	TGTGCCAGCAGCCCAAGCGGCACAGATACGCAGTATTTT
.	.	TRBV15	TRBJ2-7	CATSRLRDGYEQYF	TGTGCCACCAGCAGGCTCCGGGACGGCTACGAGCAGTACTTC
.	.	TRBV5-1	TRBJ1-2	CASSLVLLGGYTF	TGCGCCAGCAGCTTGGTATTATTAGGGGGCTACACCTTC
.	once	TRBV30	TRBJ1-1	CAWSSGMNTEAFF	TGTGCCTGGAGTTCGGGGATGAACACTGAAGCTTTCTTT
.	.	TRBV30	TRBJ1-2	CALGQPPYYGYTF	TGTGCCTTAGGACAGCCTCCATACTATGGCTACACCTTC
.	.	TRBV12-3/TRBV12-4	TRBJ1-5	CASSLTLDQPQHF	TGTGCCAGCAGTTTAACGCTGGATCAGCCCCAGCATTTT
.	.	TRBV28	TRBJ1-1	CASSSPDGGKGTEAFF	TGTGCCAGCAGTTCCCCGGACGGGGGTAAGGGCACTGAAGCTTTCTTT
TRBD1	.	TRBV11-3	TRBJ2-1	CASSKYRTGGEQFF	TGTGCCAGCAGCAAATACAGGACAGGGGGTGAGCAGTTCTTC
.	.	TRBV5-4	TRBJ2-7	CASSRSGLSSYEQYF	TGTGCCAGCAGCCGTAGCGGTTTAAGCTCCTACGAGCAGTACTTC
TRBD1	.	TRBV23-1	TRBJ2-5	CASSRPGQGAFGYF	TGCGCCAGCAGTCGACCGGGACAGGGGGCTTTTGGGTACTTC
.	.	TRBV2	TRBJ2-1	CASSERLVSNEQFF	TGTGCCAGCAGTGAACGACTAGTTTCCAATGAGCAGTTCTTC
.	.	TRBV11-2	TRBJ2-3	CASSLVWDTQYF	TGTGCCAGCAGCTTAGTCTGGGATACGCAGTATTTT
.	.	TRBV28	TRBJ1-2	CASSSPRQYYGYTF	TGTGCCAGCAGTTCCCCTCGACAGTACTATGGCTACACCTTC
.	.	TRBV5-4	TRBJ2-2	CASSPVSANTGELFF	TGTGCCAGCAGCCCAGTCAGTGCGAACACCGGGGAGCTGTTTTTT
.	.	TRBV11-2	TRBJ1-1	CASSLASIRSTEAFF	TGTGCCAGCAGCTTAGCGAGTATTCGGAGCACTGAAGCTTTCTTT
.	.	TRBV7-2	TRBJ1-3	CASSLNQGYSGNTIYF	TGTGCCAGCAGCTTAAACCAGGGCTACTCTGGAAACACCATATATTTT
.	.	TRBV7-9	TRBJ2-3	CASSLRASGTDTQYF	TGTGCCAGCAGCTTAAGGGCTAGCGGCACAGATACGCAGTATTTT
.	.	TRBV10-3	TRBJ2-1	CATRPGASSYNEQFF	TGTGCCACCCGCCCGGGGGCCAGCTCCTACAATGAGCAGTTCTTC
.	.	TRBV28	TRBJ2-2	CASSSKALRGKTPGELFF	TGTGCCAGCAGTTCCAAGGCCCTTCGGGGGAAAACCCCCGGGGAGCTGTTTTTT
TRBD2	.	TRBV18	TRBJ2-3	CASSPGSGGGDTQYF	TGTGCCAGCTCACCGGGAAGCGGGGGAGGAGATACGCAGTATTTT
.	.	TRBV10-3	TRBJ1-6	CAIRIAEGDNSPLHF	TGTGCCATCAGGATTGCTGAAGGTGACAATTCACCCCTCCACTTT
.	once	TRBV3-1/TRBV3-2	TRBJ2-1	CASSPRGTEQFF	TGTGCCAGCAGCCCCCGAGGCACGGAGCAGTTCTTC